This TCR beta chain was recovered during a study of beta chain features in type 1 diabetes (dated by TCRdb to the late 2010s). Turning to the overall study: Mean age, gender distribution, total cell number and subset yield were not different between patients and healthy donors. A total of about 99,000,000 sorted cells were examined across all samples, and RNA yield correlated strongly with the number of cells per subset. The study compared the TCRB repertoires of sorted circulating CD4+ T cell subsets in recently diagnosed type 1 diabetes patients with those in matched healthy donors. Regulatory and stem cell-like memory subsets were obtained from only 8 patients and about eight healthy donors, while naive and central memory subsets were obtained from all 30 or so donors.

The High Capacity cDNA Reverse Transcription Kit was used to reverse transcribe all of the isolated RNA, meaning that expressed TCRB transcripts were what got sequenced. Deep immunoSEQ sequencing was applied to naive, central memory and regulatory T cell samples, giving an average of roughly 3.5 million total reads per sample. Sorted cells were lysed in RLT buffer, and RNA was extracted using DNase-treated RNeasy Micro or Mini kits according to cell number. Each cell subset was processed on its own to prevent cross-contamination, while patient and healthy donor samples were processed together. Using the immunoSEQ multiplex PCR, TCRB sequences were amplified from cDNA into 87-bp fragments spanning the CDR3 region. The amplicons were sequenced using the Illumina HiSeq platform. As for the original processing: PCR bias was corrected computationally using synthetic template baselines, and reads within Hamming distance 2 were collapsed, with unmergeable singletons discarded. Reads were aligned against IMGT to assign V, D and J genes, CDR3 length and insertions or deletions at six rearrangement sites. Within each subset, clonotype counts were normalized to sorted cell number, and only after that were true diversity and Gini coefficients computed with the tcR R package. The overlap coefficient, calculated on TCRB nucleotide sequences, was used to quantify repertoire sharing. Out-of-frame TCRB sequences from naive cells were analyzed to stand in for the pre-selection repertoire. The table was pulled from immuneACCESS by TCRdb, which kept in-frame rearrangements only. Such tables lose some clones; where checked, under half of the loss comes from unresolved V genes, and the rest has no known cause. That table supplies the V and J calls and clone size; D and trimming were determined from the DNA. This sample comprises under 500,000 clones, about 32% of them detected only once. Of the sample, about 0.065% falls within the top ten clones.

In the case of this clone: Its antigen remains undetermined. One base away there is no much larger clone; base qualities are not given.

Relative to germline, V is missing 7 bases and J is missing 4 bases, with 4 bases of the junction outside any gene match. The CDR3 has 12 amino acids, counting the end cysteine and phenylalanine. Of the read, only the CDR3 DNA is kept; its 36 bases are in frame from base 1. Reading the germline V gene gives CDR1 SQVTM and CDR2 ANQGSEA. A single peripheral blood draw of approximately 0.11 L on average was collected from each donor into heparinised tubes. Naive, central memory, regulatory and stem cell-like memory CD4+ T cells were sorted on a BD FACSAria II using a panel including CD45RO, CCR7, CD25, CD127, CD95 and CD27. A purity above 95% was achieved for all sorted populations. PBMCs were isolated right away by Lymphoprep density gradient centrifugation and were stained directly, without culture. To minimize batch effects, samples were stained and sorted in pairs, one healthy donor with one patient per experiment.

Results the study describes overall, beyond this receptor: Naive, central memory and regulatory TCRB repertoires appeared to be more alike among patients than among healthy donors. At VDJ recombination sites, type 1 diabetes patients had fewer insertions and more deleted nucleotides, which implies abnormalities in thymic rearrangement. Sequencing cDNA rather than genomic DNA could over-represent highly expressing activated cells, although activation and CD3 levels did not differ between groups. Type 1 diabetes patients showed a moderate but significant shortening of TCRB CDR3 length in all four CD4+ subsets. HLA sub-analyses involved small numbers of individuals, so any influence of HLA type on TCRB rearrangement remained unresolved. PCR might favor shorter templates, but patient and control samples were amplified and corrected together, so any skew would affect both groups equally.

Sequenced input: naive CD4+ T cells from blood. The label giving this sample's cell subset or site can be read as: true naive CD4+ T cells. The sequence was collected from a man aged 18 to 29 in good health. The chain was built from TRBV29-1 and TRBJ2-3; a stretch of 8 junction bases matches TRBD1. The CDR3 loop reads CSADRGSDTQYF. The DNA is TGCAGCGCCGACAGGGGTTCAGATACGCAGTATTTT.